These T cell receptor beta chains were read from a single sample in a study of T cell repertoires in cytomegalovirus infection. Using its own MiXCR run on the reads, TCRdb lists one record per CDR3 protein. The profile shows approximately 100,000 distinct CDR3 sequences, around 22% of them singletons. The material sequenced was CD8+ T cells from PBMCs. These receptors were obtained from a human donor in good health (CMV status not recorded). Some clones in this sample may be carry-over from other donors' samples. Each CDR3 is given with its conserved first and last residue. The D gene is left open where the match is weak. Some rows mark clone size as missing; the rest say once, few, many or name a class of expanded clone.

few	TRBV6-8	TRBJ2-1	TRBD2	CASKWTSGSPHEQFF	TGTGCCAGCAAATGGACTAGCGGGTCCCCGCATGAGCAGTTCTTC
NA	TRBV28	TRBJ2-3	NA	CASSGRDGGLTDTQYF	TGTGCCAGCAGTGGGCGGGACGGGGGGCTCACAGATACGCAGTATTTT
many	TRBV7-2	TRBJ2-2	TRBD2	CASRAYLLAGGAGELFF	TGTGCCAGCAGAGCTTACCTGTTAGCGGGGGGGGCCGGGGAGCTGTTTTTT
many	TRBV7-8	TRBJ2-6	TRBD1	CAIHSGTGFGSGANVLTF	TGTGCCATCCATTCCGGGACAGGCTTTGGCTCTGGGGCCAACGTCCTGACTTTC
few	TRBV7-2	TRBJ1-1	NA	CASGKTEVFF	TGTGCCAGCGGGAAGACTGAAGTTTTCTTT
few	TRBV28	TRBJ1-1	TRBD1	CASTKDRGLGTEAFF	TGTGCCAGCACCAAGGACAGGGGGTTGGGTACTGAAGCTTTCTTT
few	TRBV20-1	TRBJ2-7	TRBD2	CSARARTSGPREQYF	TGCAGTGCTAGAGCCCGGACTAGCGGCCCTCGGGAGCAGTACTTC
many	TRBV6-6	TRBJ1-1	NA	CASSGGRSNTEAFF	TGTGCCAGCAGTGGGGGACGGAGTAACACTGAAGCTTTCTTT
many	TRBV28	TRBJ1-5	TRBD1	CASSTYDRASQPQHF	TGTGCCAGCAGCACCTACGACAGGGCAAGTCAGCCCCAGCATTTT
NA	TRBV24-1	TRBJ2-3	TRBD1	CATSPLWTGGTDTQYF	TGTGCCACCAGTCCCCTCTGGACAGGAGGCACAGATACGCAGTATTTT
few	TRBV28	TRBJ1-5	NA	CASRGLLNQPQHF	TGTGCCAGCAGGGGACTCCTAAATCAGCCCCAGCATTTT
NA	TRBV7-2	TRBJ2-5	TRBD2	CASSLSGRGETQYF	TGTGCCAGCAGCTTAAGCGGGAGAGGTGAGACCCAGTACTTC
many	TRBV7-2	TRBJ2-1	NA	CASRKAYSEQFF	TGTGCCAGCAGAAAAGCCTACAGTGAGCAGTTCTTC
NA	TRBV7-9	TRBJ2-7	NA	CASSPRPLDRRFPHEQYF	TGTGCCAGCAGCCCCCGCCCCCTCGACAGGCGCTTCCCCCACGAGCAGTACTTC
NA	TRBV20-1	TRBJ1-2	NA	CSARDPESLNYGYTF	TGCAGTGCTAGAGATCCAGAAAGCCTTAACTATGGCTACACCTTC
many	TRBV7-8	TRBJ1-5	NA	CASSFEGNQPQHF	TGTGCCAGCAGCTTCGAGGGGAATCAGCCCCAGCATTTT
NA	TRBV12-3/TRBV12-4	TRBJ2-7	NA	CASSYHSYEQYF	TGTGCCAGCAGTTACCATAGCTACGAGCAGTACTTC
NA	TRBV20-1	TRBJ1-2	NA	CSASGQYGYTF	TGCAGTGCCTCTGGACAGTATGGCTACACCTTC
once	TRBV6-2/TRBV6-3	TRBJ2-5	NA	CASNLGWDQETQYF	TGTGCCAGCAACCTGGGGTGGGACCAAGAGACCCAGTACTTC
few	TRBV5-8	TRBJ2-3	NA	CASSSTIIDSDTQYF	TGTGCCAGCAGCTCGACAATTATTGATTCAGATACGCAGTATTTT
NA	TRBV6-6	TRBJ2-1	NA	CASATVSSYNEQFF	TGTGCCAGCGCAACGGTGAGCTCCTACAATGAGCAGTTCTTC
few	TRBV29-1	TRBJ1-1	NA	CSAGRERTEAFF	TGCAGCGCCGGCCGGGAGCGCACTGAAGCTTTCTTT
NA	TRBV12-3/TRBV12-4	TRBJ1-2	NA	CASRPRVGAGWPANYGYTF	TGTGCCAGCAGACCCCGGGTAGGGGCAGGGTGGCCCGCTAACTATGGCTACACCTTC
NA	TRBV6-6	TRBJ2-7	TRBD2	CASSYSGRVAGTSTDEQYF	TGTGCCAGCAGTTACTCGGGCAGGGTGGCCGGGACTAGCACGGACGAGCAGTACTTC
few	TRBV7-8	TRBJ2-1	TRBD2	CASRLSGSLNEQFF	TGTGCCAGCAGACTTAGCGGGAGCTTGAATGAGCAGTTCTTC
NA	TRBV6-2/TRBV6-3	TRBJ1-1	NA	CASSLQAGTEAVF	TGTGCCAGCAGCCTTCAAGCAGGCACTGAAGCTGTCTTT
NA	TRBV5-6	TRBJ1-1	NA	CASSLGDINTEAFF	TGTGCCAGCAGCTTGGGCGACATAAACACTGAAGCTTTCTTT
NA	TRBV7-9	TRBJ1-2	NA	CASSLWDYGYTF	TGTGCCAGCAGCTTATGGGACTATGGCTACACCTTC
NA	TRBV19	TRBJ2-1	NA	CASSDRQTDNEQFF	TGTGCCAGTTCGGACAGACAGACTGACAATGAGCAGTTCTTC
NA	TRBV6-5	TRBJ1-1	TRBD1	CASSYYGTGLNTEAFF	TGTGCCAGCAGTTACTACGGGACAGGGTTGAACACTGAAGCTTTCTTT
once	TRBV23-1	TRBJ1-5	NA	CVAEEQPQHF	TGCGTAGCGGAGGAGCAGCCCCAGCATTTT
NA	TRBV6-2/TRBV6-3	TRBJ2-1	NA	CASTTRAFSYNEQFF	TGTGCCAGCACCACCAGGGCCTTCTCCTACAATGAGCAGTTCTTC
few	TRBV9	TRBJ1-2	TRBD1	CASSASRQGKNGYTF	TGTGCCAGCAGCGCCTCAAGACAGGGGAAAAATGGCTACACCTTC
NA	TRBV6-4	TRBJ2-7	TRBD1	CASSPRRDRGPCEQYF	TGTGCCAGCAGCCCGCGGAGGGACAGGGGGCCGTGCGAGCAGTACTTC
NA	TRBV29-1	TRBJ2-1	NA	CSAPALERGDYNEQFF	TGCAGCGCTCCGGCTCTCGAGAGGGGGGACTACAATGAGCAGTTCTTC
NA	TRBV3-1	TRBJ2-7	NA	CASSSQTGYEQYF	TGTGCCAGCAGCTCTCAGACAGGCTACGAGCAGTACTTC
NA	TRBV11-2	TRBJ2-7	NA	CASSLVGSAYEQYF	TGTGCCAGCAGCTTAGTGGGCAGCGCCTACGAGCAGTACTTC
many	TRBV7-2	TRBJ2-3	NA	CASSVRDLRTDTQYF	TGTGCCAGCAGCGTCCGGGACTTGCGCACAGATACGCAGTATTTT
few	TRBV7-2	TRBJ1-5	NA	CASSIAPHQPQHF	TGTGCCAGCAGCATCGCCCCCCATCAGCCCCAGCATTTT
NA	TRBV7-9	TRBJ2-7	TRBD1	CASSAPGTDHYEQYF	TGTGCCAGCAGCGCTCCCGGGACAGATCACTACGAGCAGTACTTC
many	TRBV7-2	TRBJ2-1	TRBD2	CASSSRSSSGFYNEQFF	TGTGCCAGCAGCTCTAGGTCCTCTAGCGGGTTCTACAATGAGCAGTTCTTC
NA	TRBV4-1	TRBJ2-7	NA	CASSQGEEGGYEQYF	TGCGCCAGCAGCCAAGGCGAAGAGGGGGGCTACGAGCAGTACTTC
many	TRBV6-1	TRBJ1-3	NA	CASSEAGRSNTIYF	TGTGCCAGCAGTGAGGCAGGGCGATCAAACACCATATATTTT
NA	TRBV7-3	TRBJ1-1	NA	CASNPDRHTEAFF	TGTGCCAGCAACCCAGACAGGCACACTGAAGCTTTCTTT
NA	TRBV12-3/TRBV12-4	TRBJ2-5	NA	CASSLLARQDQYF	TGTGCCAGCAGTTTATTAGCGAGGCAAGACCAGTACTTC
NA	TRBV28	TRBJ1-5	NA	CASSSDLYNQPQHF	TGTGCCAGCAGTTCCGACTTGTACAATCAGCCCCAGCATTTT
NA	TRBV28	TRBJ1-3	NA	CASRTDRFSGNTIYF	TGTGCCAGCAGAACGGACAGATTCTCTGGAAACACCATATATTTT
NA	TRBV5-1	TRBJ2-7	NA	CASNHRDGYEQYF	TGCGCCAGCAACCACCGGGACGGCTACGAGCAGTACTTC
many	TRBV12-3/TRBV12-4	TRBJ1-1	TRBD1	CASKPRGPGTEAFF	TGTGCCAGCAAACCGAGGGGGCCGGGGACTGAAGCTTTCTTT
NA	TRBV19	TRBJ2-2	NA	CASTDLPVGELFF	TGTGCCAGTACCGATCTTCCGGTAGGGGAGCTGTTTTTT
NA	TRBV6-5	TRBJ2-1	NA	CASSYFGHNEQFF	TGTGCCAGCAGTTACTTTGGCCACAATGAGCAGTTCTTC
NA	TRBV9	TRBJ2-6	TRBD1	CASTDTTGSSGGANVLTF	TGTGCCAGCACCGATACGACAGGGTCGAGTGGTGGGGCCAACGTCCTGACTTTC
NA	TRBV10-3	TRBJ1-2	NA	CAISEEGYYGYTF	TGTGCCATCAGTGAGGAGGGCTACTATGGCTACACCTTC
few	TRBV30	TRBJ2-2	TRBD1	CAWNEQDRDTGELFF	TGTGCCTGGAACGAACAAGACAGGGACACCGGGGAGCTGTTTTTT
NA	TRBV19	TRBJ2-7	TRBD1	CASSSQGGSMAYEQYF	TGTGCCAGTAGTTCTCAAGGGGGCTCCATGGCCTACGAGCAGTACTTC